The 14 T cell receptor beta chains presented below share a single source sample, sequenced in a study of response to subunit inactivated influenza vaccine. MiXCR, applied by TCRdb to the RT-PCR reads, yields one record per CDR3 protein. Among over 450,000 distinct CDR3 sequences listed, approximately 13% were seen once. This specimen consisted of PBMCs from blood, obtained more than 35 days after vaccination. The receptors shown here come from a man aged 50 to 60 who received an inactivated influenza vaccine.

The CDR3 here is CASSLGTYSTDTQYF. The DNA for the CDR3 is TGTGCCAGCAGCTTGGGCACTTACAGCACAGATACGCAGTATTTT. This chain uses TRBV5-5 with TRBJ2-3; no firm D call. The V end lost 0 bases, the J end lost 0 bases, and 8 bases lay between the germline ends. Germline V CDR1 and CDR2: SGHKS, YYEKEE (reference sequence). The CDR3 loop spans 15 amino acids. Looking up the rest from reference TRBV5-5 and TRBJ2-3 gives the full variable domain: DAGVTQSPTHLIKTRGQQVTLRCSPISGHKSVSWYQQVLGQGPQFIFQYYEKEERGRGNFPDRFSARQFPNYSSELNVNALLLGDSALYLCASSLGTYSTDTQYFGPGTRLTVL.

This clonotype showed up just a few times. This rearrangement joins TRBV30 to TRBJ2-7, with 12 positions matching TRBD2. V shed 7 bases, J shed 2 bases, and the junction held 3 bases outside the gene matches. The CDR3 consists of 13 residues. The germline V gene has CDR1 GTSNPN and CDR2 SVGIG (reference sequence). CDR3 amino acids: CASGLAGPYEQYF. CDR3 nucleotide sequence: TGTGCCTCTGGACTAGCGGGACCCTACGAGCAGTACTTC.

This clonotype has at least ten counts. The rearrangement joins TRBV28 to TRBJ1-6; no clear D gene. Trimming took off 1 base at V and 7 bases at J, with 5 bases between the two ends. There are 13 residues in the CDR3. Germline values: CDR1 MDHEN, CDR2 SYDVKM. CDR3 sequence: CASSLSGNSPLHF. The CDR3 DNA reads TGTGCCAGCAGTTTATCCGGGAATTCACCCCTCCACTTT.

The DNA for the CDR3 is TGTGCCAGCAGCGCCAGGGCGGTGGAGACCCAGTACTTC. Its translation: CASSARAVETQYF. The V call is TRBV7-2, the J call TRBJ2-5; a possible D gene is TRBD1 (5 bases). The length of the CDR3 is 13 residues. V shed 5 bases and J shed 5 bases, with 12 bases lying between them. Germline loops: CDR1 SGHTA, CDR2 FQGNSA.

This clonotype showed up many times. The chain joins TRBV12-3 or TRBV12-4 to TRBJ2-7, with 9 bases fitting TRBD2. The length of the CDR3 is 14 residues. The V and J ends lost 4 bases and 3 bases, in that order; junction bases with no gene match: 4. CDR3 bases: TGTGCCAGCAGTTCTAGCGGGACAATCTACGAGCAGTACTTC. This codes for CASSSSGTIYEQYF.

This clonotype was detected only a few times. The gene calls are TRBV7-2 and TRBJ2-2; D call uncertain. V dropped 4 bases and J dropped 4 bases, with 13 bases sitting between them. CDR1 is SGHTA and CDR2 is FQGNSA in the germline V gene. The CDR3 contains 15 residues. CDR3 DNA: TGTGCCAGCAGCTCAAGTCCGAAGGGCACCGGGGAGCTGTTTTTT. The encoded protein is CASSSSPKGTGELFF.

The V call is TRBV29-1, the J call TRBJ2-1, with 7 bases identical to TRBD2. V trimming: 4 bases; J trimming: 7 bases; junction bases outside the gene matches: 4. CDR3 size: 12 residues. Germline CDR1 and CDR2: SQVTM and ANQGSEA. CDR3 amino acids: CSVVRGVNEQFF. The CDR3 coding sequence is TGCAGCGTTGTACGGGGGGTGAATGAGCAGTTCTTC.

This clonotype was seen only a few times. The chain employs TRBV29-1 and TRBJ1-2, with a possible D match to TRBD1 (5 bases). The CDR3 is 12 amino acids. Germline assignment: CDR1 SQVTM and CDR2 ANQGSEA. V was cut by 7 bases and J by 3 bases, with 12 bases left in between. CDR3: CSAAGTDYGYTF. Here the CDR3 DNA reads TGCAGCGCCGCCGGGACGGACTATGGCTACACCTTC.

The chain combines TRBV6-5 with TRBJ2-3; 8 bases are shared with TRBD2. CDR1 MNHEY and CDR2 SVGAGI come from the germline V gene. This CDR3 region has 17 residues. J was trimmed by 0 bases and V by 4 bases; bases with no gene match: 9. The chain's CDR3 is CASSSTGTGGSTDTQYF. The DNA for the CDR3 is TGTGCCAGCAGTTCCACGGGGACGGGGGGGAGCACAGATACGCAGTATTTT.

The rearrangement uses TRBV29-1 and TRBJ1-2, with D unresolved. V was cut by 4 bases and J by 7 bases, with 16 bases left in between. This CDR3 comprises 13 residues. Germline V gene data show CDR1 as SQVTM and CDR2 as ANQGSEA. This CDR3 reads CSVVNPGVLGYTF. The CDR3, as DNA: TGCAGCGTTGTCAATCCCGGTGTGCTTGGCTACACCTTC.

The rearrangement uses TRBV12-3 or TRBV12-4 and TRBJ2-1; D is possibly TRBD1 (7 bases). CDR3 size: 19 residues. Trimming stripped 3 bases from V and 2 bases from J, with 23 bases between. CDR3 nucleotides: TGTGCCAGCAGTTTTCCCTACGGTGGCGGGACAGTCCCCTACAATGAGCAGTTCTTC. The encoded protein is CASSFPYGGGTVPYNEQFF.

This clonotype was recorded a few times. This chain joins TRBV20-1 and TRBJ1-2, with a possible D match to TRBD1 (6 bases). V dropped 6 bases and J dropped 8 bases, with 19 bases sitting between them. The CDR3 is 13 residues long. Germline V gene sequence: CDR1 DFQATT, CDR2 SNEGSKA (reference sequence). DNA for the CDR3: TGCAGTGCCCCGACGGGGGGCCGTCGCGGCTACACCTTC. This sequence encodes CSAPTGGRRGYTF.

Concerning this clonotype itself: This may be a read error, as it is one base from a much larger clone. The rearrangement links TRBV6-2 or TRBV6-3 to TRBJ2-7; perhaps TRBD2 as D (5 bases). Trimming took 10 bases from V and 6 from J, leaving 19 bases between them. The CDR3 is made up of 13 amino acids. Germline V gene lookup returns CDR1 MNHEY and CDR2 SVGEGT. DNA for the CDR3: TGTGCCATCCGAGACTACGGAGGCGGCGAGCAGTACTTC. Amino acid sequence: CAIRDYGGGEQYF.

This CDR3 is CASSAPPLLTGLDSSGEQFF. CDR3 nucleotide sequence: TGCGCCAGCAGCGCTCCACCCCTACTTACGGGACTAGACTCGTCGGGTGAGCAGTTCTTC. The rearrangement uses TRBV5-1 and TRBJ2-1; 8 bases align to TRBD2. The junction had 27 bases not matched to a gene; V was cut back by 4 bases and J by 9 bases. CDR3 length: 20 amino acids. CDR1 is SGHRS and CDR2 is YFSETQ in the germline V gene. Using reference TRBV5-1 and TRBJ2-1 for the parts outside the CDR3, the full variable domain is KAGVTQTPRYLIKTRGQQVTLSCSPISGHRSVSWYQQTPGQGLQFLFEYFSETQRNKGNFPGRFSGRQFSNSRSEMNVSTLELGDSALYLCASSAPPLLTGLDSSGEQFFGPGTRLTVL.